The text below deals with one T cell receptor beta chain. Its antigen has not been determined. There are no base qualities to consult, and no much larger clone falls within one base. The cysteine opens and the phenylalanine closes a CDR3 of 16 amino acids. Only CDR3 DNA remains: 48 bases, in frame from the first base. The V end gives up 2 bases and the J end 8 bases, leaving 10 bases in the junction not matched to a gene. The germline V gene specifies MNHEY as CDR1 and SVGAGI as CDR2. This sample was taken from a study of blood T cells in healthy people across ages (dated by TCRdb to 2014 to 2015). General notes on the study: In model experiments, template switching captured roughly one uniquely barcoded TCR beta cDNA molecule for every two T cells. Age-related changes in TCR beta repertoire diversity were measured in the study by deep sequencing normalized with unique cDNA molecular identifiers. Donors were grouped into four age groups: young (average roughly 15 years), middle-aged (39), aged (around 56) and long-lived (around 80). To avoid experimental bias, donors of different ages were spread randomly across the sequencing lanes. Using the same blood draw, the study looked at two additional independent replicas of 1 million unique cDNA reads for two donors, one aged 18 to 30 and the other aged 80 or older. Results the study describes overall, beyond this receptor: Estimates of total diversity from one million sequenced T cells were regarded as lower bounds and underestimates. Compared with the aged group, the long-lived group had more naive CD4+ T cells, fewer expanded clones and increased TCR diversity, a pattern suggesting age selection. There was a strong correlation between observed TCR beta diversity and the percentage of naive T cells measured by flow cytometry. Observed TCR beta diversity per million T cells fell roughly linearly with age, and a significant reduction was already apparent by age roughly 40. Because the CMV infection status of the donors was unknown, age-related changes in expanded clonotypes may potentially have been confounded. Because profiling used bulk unsorted PBMCs, naive and antigen-experienced compartments could not be compared conclusively.

Systemically healthy Caucasian individuals from Russia, over 30 in total and aged roughly 6 to 100 years, were included as donors. Each donor gave ten milliliters of peripheral blood, collected into EDTA-treated Vacutainer tubes. PBMCs were isolated by Ficoll-Paque density-gradient centrifugation, with at least 7 million obtained per sample. Total RNA was extracted from PBMCs with Trizol reagent, with at least 5.5 micrograms obtained per sample. Naive CD45RAhigh/CD27high T cell percentages were measured by flow cytometry on a PBMC aliquot from every donor. The library was prepared using 5' RACE. The sequencing machine was an Illumina HiSeq 2500. A second roughly 6 to 11 cycle PCR used a sample-barcoded 5' primer and a J-beta primer mix. A template-switch 5' adaptor carrying 12 random nucleotides introduced a unique molecular identifier onto each TCR beta cDNA molecule. Each sample yielded at least 3 million CDR3-containing paired-end reads. First-strand cDNA was synthesized from all RNA with the Mint cDNA synthesis kit, primed by a TRBC-specific oligonucleotide. Following uracil-DNA glycosylase treatment, a first 18-cycle PCR with universal primers M1SS and BC2_uni_R was performed on all cDNA. The study's processing was this. Normalization of each sample was performed by random selection of 1 million high-quality reads, each carrying a distinct molecular identifier. Reads with shared molecular identifiers were discarded instead of being binned into consensus sequences. MiTCR, set to a Q25 quality threshold and the strictest error-elimination algorithm, was used for CDR3 identification, clonotype clustering and error correction. A nonparametric unseen species model with Euler transformation was used to estimate lower-bound total TCR beta diversity. The public reads were reanalyzed by TCRdb: fastp trimming at Q25, MiXCR alignment, in-frame beta chains only. CDR3 protein duplicates are merged, each entry listing the most common genes and DNA. The V and J calls here are based on TCRdb, not the publication. Present in this sample are over 1,300,000 distinct CDR3 sequences, approximately 59% of which were seen just once. Clones ranked in the top ten supply about 6.3% of the sample.

The TCR was taken from a man between 18 and 35 years old in good health. The sequenced sample was blood. In this chain, TRBV6-5 is recombined with TRBJ2-2; 8 of the junction bases match TRBD2. The sequenced DNA is TGTGCCAGCAGTTACGACGGACTAGCAACCGCGGGGGAGCTGTTTTTT. Translation gives CASSYDGLATAGELFF.